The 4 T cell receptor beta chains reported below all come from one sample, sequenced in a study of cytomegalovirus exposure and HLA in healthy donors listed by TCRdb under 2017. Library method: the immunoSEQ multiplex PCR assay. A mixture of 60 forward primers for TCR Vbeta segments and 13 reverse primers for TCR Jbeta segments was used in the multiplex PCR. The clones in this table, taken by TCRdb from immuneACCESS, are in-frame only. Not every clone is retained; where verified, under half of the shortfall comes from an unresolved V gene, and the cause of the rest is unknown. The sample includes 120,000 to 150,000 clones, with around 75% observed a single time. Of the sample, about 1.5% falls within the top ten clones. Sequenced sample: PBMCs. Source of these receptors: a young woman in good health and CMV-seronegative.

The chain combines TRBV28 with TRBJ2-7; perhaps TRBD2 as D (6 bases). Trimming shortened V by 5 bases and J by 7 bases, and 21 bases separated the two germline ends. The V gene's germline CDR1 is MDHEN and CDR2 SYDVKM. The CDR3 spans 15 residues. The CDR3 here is CASSPLGRLREEQYF. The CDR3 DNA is TGTGCCAGCAGTCCCCTGGGCCGGCTGCGGGAAGAGCAGTACTTC.

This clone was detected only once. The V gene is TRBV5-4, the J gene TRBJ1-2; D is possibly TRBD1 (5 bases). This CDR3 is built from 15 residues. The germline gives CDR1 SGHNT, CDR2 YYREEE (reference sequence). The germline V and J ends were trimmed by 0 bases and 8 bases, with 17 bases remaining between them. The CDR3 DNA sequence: TGTGCCAGCAGCTTGGGCGGGACGGGGCTGGGGGGCTACACCTTC. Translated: CASSLGGTGLGGYTF.

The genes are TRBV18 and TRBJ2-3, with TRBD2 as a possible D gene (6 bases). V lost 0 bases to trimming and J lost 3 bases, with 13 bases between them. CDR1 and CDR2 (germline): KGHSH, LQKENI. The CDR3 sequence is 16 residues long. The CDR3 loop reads CASSPPTRETTDTQYF. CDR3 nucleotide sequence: TGTGCCAGCTCACCACCGACGCGGGAAACGACAGATACGCAGTATTTT.

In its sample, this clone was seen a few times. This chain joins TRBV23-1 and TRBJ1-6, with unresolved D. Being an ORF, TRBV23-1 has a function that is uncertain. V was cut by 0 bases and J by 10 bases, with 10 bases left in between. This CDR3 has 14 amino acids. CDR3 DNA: TGCGCCAGCAGTCAATCCCACAGTAAATCACCCCTCCACTTT. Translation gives CASSQSHSKSPLHF.